The 22 T cell receptor beta chains reported below all come from one sample, sequenced in a study of blood T cell repertoires in COVID-19. Method: immunoSEQ multiplex PCR; TCRdb's copy keeps in-frame clones and lacks some. The data contain roughly 300,000 clones, 80% to 90% of them singletons. Material for sequencing was peripheral blood. Source of these receptors: a woman in her 50s who had recovered from COVID-19.

The gene calls are TRBV7-7 and TRBJ1-3, with 7 bases matching TRBD1. J gave up 2 bases and V 6 bases, and 4 bases lay outside the gene matches. There are 14 residues in the CDR3. CDR1 SSHAT and CDR2 FNYEAQ come from the germline V gene (reference sequence). CDR3 residues: CASSTGVTGNTIYF. DNA for the CDR3: TGTGCCAGCAGTACAGGGGTGACTGGAAACACCATATATTTT.

This clone appeared many times. The gene calls are TRBV9 and TRBJ1-2; D unclear. With 6 bases removed from V and 2 bases from J, the gap between germline ends came to 11 bases. This CDR3 has 13 amino acids. The germline CDR1 and CDR2 sequences are SGDLS and YYNGEE. Written as DNA, the CDR3 is TGTGCCAGCACAGACACTAGAAACTATGGCTACACCTTC. Protein product: CASTDTRNYGYTF.

The rearrangement joins TRBV27 to TRBJ2-5; D not resolved. The CDR3 loop spans 15 amino acids. V lost 4 bases to trimming and J lost 5 bases, with 17 bases between them. The germline CDR1 and CDR2 sequences are MNHEY and SMNVEV (reference sequence). The CDR3 protein is CASSSLISIKETQYF. Written as DNA, the CDR3 is TGTGCCAGCAGTTCCCTAATTAGCATAAAGGAGACCCAGTACTTC.

The chain couples TRBV2 to TRBJ2-7; 9 nucleotides align to TRBD1. The germline CDR1 and CDR2 sequences are SNHLY and FYNNEI. V was clipped by 4 bases and J by 6 bases; unmatched bases: 10. The CDR3 contains 15 residues. CDR3 residues: CASSVAPDRGSEQYF. The CDR3 DNA is TGTGCCAGCAGTGTGGCTCCGGACAGGGGTTCCGAGCAGTACTTC.

DNA of the CDR3: TGTGCCAGCAGCTTAGAGGGAGGACGTAGGGAGACCCAGTACTTC. Its translation is CASSLEGGRRETQYF. V is TRBV11-2 and J is TRBJ2-5; perhaps TRBD2 as D (6 bases). The germline V gene has CDR1 SGHAT and CDR2 FQNNGV. The V gene lost 0 bases and the J gene lost 5 bases, with 13 bases spanning the gap. The CDR3 runs to 15 residues.

The V call is TRBV28, the J call TRBJ2-1; D is unclear. Germline V gene data show CDR1 as MDHEN and CDR2 as SYDVKM. This CDR3 has 11 residues. The CDR3 spells CVCSLVNEQFF. The CDR3 coding sequence is TGTGTCTGCTCCCTAGTTAATGAGCAGTTCTTC.

This sequence joins TRBV14 and TRBJ2-5; no reliable D call. This CDR3 spans 12 amino acids. V was cut by 5 bases and J by 5 bases, with 9 bases left in between. Germline loops: CDR1 SGHDN, CDR2 FVKESK. Here the CDR3 DNA reads TGTGCCAGCAGCTCAGGCGTGGAGACCCAGTACTTC. Translating it yields CASSSGVETQYF.

The rearrangement links TRBV3-1 (or the pseudogene TRBV3-2) to TRBJ2-3; D gene uncertain. The V end lost 4 bases, the J end lost 5 bases, and 13 bases lay between the germline ends. The CDR3 is 14 residues long. Germline V CDR1 and CDR2: LGHDT, YNNKEL (reference sequence). CDR3 protein: CASSLGTRGDTQYF. In nucleotides, the CDR3 is TGTGCCAGCAGCCTTGGCACTCGCGGAGATACGCAGTATTTT.

V gene TRBV30 combines with J gene TRBJ2-5; perhaps TRBD1 as D (6 bases). V lost 8 bases, J lost 5 bases, and 30 bases lay in between. The CDR3 runs 17 residues. Germline CDR1 and CDR2: GTSNPN and SVGIG (reference sequence). DNA of the CDR3: TGTGCCCCCCGGGTTCGCGACGAGGGGGTCAACGAGGAGACCCAGTACTTC. This gives the protein CAPRVRDEGVNEETQYF.

This clone was observed at least ten times. The chain is built from TRBV4-3 and TRBJ2-6; tentatively, D is TRBD1 (5 bases). The CDR3 covers 20 residues. The V gene lost 0 bases and the J gene lost 1 base, with 19 bases spanning the gap. The germline gives CDR1 LGHNA, CDR2 YSLEER. CDR3 nucleotide sequence: TGCGCCAGCAGCCAAGATATTGGTTCGACAGTGGGTTCTGGGGCCAACGTCCTGACTTTC. Encoded protein: CASSQDIGSTVGSGANVLTF.

The chain is built from TRBV7-2 and TRBJ2-5; D is possibly TRBD1 (6 bases). Germline lookup yields CDR1 SGHTA and CDR2 FQGNSA. V lost 1 base and J lost 4, with 10 bases in between. This CDR3 region has 14 residues. CDR3 in amino acids: CASSLGAGVETQYF. CDR3 coding DNA: TGTGCCAGCAGCTTAGGGGCAGGGGTAGAGACCCAGTACTTC.

The chain joins TRBV3-1 (or the pseudogene TRBV3-2) to TRBJ1-1, with D perhaps matching TRBD1 (6 bases). Germline V gene data show CDR1 as LGHDT and CDR2 as YNNKEL (reference sequence). The CDR3 runs 16 residues. V lost 8 bases, J lost 2 bases, and 21 bases lay in between. The CDR3 loop is CASALGGAAINTEAFF. Written as DNA, the CDR3 is TGTGCCAGCGCTCTAGGGGGGGCCGCTATTAACACTGAAGCTTTCTTT.

This clone was seen only once. V usage is TRBV6-2 or TRBV6-3 and J usage is TRBJ2-1; unclear D gene. The CDR3 covers 16 residues. The germline V and J ends were trimmed by 0 bases and 0 bases, with 9 bases remaining between them. Germline CDR1 and CDR2: MNHEY and SVGEGT. The CDR3 is CASSYSSRSSYNEQFF. The CDR3 DNA follows: TGTGCCAGCAGTTACTCCTCAAGGAGCTCCTACAATGAGCAGTTCTTC.

The V call is TRBV6-5, the J call TRBJ1-5, with D hard to call. The germline V gene has CDR1 MNHEY and CDR2 SVGAGI. V lost 6 bases and J lost 2, with 8 bases in between. The CDR3 consists of 13 residues. CDR3 sequence (DNA): TGTGCCAGCAGGCCTCAGGGCAATCAGCCCCAGCATTTT. It encodes CASRPQGNQPQHF.

The rearrangement links TRBV9 to TRBJ2-5; D perhaps matches TRBD2 (6 bases). V was pared by 7 bases and J by 1 base, with 11 bases between. Germline CDR1 is SGDLS and CDR2 is YYNGEE. The CDR3 consists of 13 residues. CDR3 in amino acids: CASAWDSQETQYF. CDR3 nucleotides: TGTGCCAGCGCCTGGGACTCCCAAGAGACCCAGTACTTC. Supplemented by reference TRBV9 and TRBJ2-5, the full variable domain reads DSGVTQTPKHLITATGQRVTLRCSPRSGDLSVYWYQQSLDQGLQFLIQYYNGEERAKGNILERFSAQQFPDLHSELNLSSLELGDSALYFCASAWDSQETQYFGPGTRLLVL.

This clone turned up a few times. The rearrangement joins TRBV2 to TRBJ2-3; 11 nucleotides align to TRBD1. Trimming took 9 bases from V and 4 from J; bases not matched to a gene: 12. The CDR3 length is 16 residues. Germline loops: CDR1 SNHLY, CDR2 FYNNEI. The CDR3 DNA reads TGTGCCAGAACCGGGACAGGGGGAACCCGGGCAGATACGCAGTATTTT. Its protein is CARTGTGGTRADTQYF. Full variable domain (outside the CDR3, taken from reference TRBV2 and TRBJ2-3): EPEVTQTPSHQVTQMGQEVILRCVPISNHLYFYWYRQILGQKVEFLVSFYNNEISEKSEIFDDQFSVERPDGSNFTLKIRSTKLEDSAMYFCARTGTGGTRADTQYFGPGTRLTVL.

This chain connects TRBV5-4 to TRBJ1-3; a possible D gene is TRBD1 (5 bases). This CDR3 region has 15 residues. Germline values: CDR1 SGHNT, CDR2 YYREEE (reference sequence). V gave up 4 bases and J gave up 2 bases, with 13 bases separating them. CDR3 amino acids: CASSPGGATGNTIYF. The CDR3 bases are TGTGCCAGCAGCCCGGGGGGTGCCACTGGAAACACCATATATTTT.

This chain connects TRBV6-1 to TRBJ2-1; 9 bases map to TRBD1. Germline CDR1 reads MNHNS; CDR2 reads SASEGT. Germline trimming cut 2 bases from V and 10 bases from J; bases unmatched to any gene: 6. This CDR3 region has 14 residues. As DNA, the CDR3 is TGTGCCAGCAGTGAATGGACAGGGGAGAGAGAGCAGTTCTTC. Translating it yields CASSEWTGEREQFF.

CDR3 loop: CASSPNEGSYEQYF. CDR3 nucleotides: TGTGCCAGCTCACCAAATGAGGGTTCCTACGAGCAGTACTTC. The chain links TRBV18 to TRBJ2-7; tentatively, D is TRBD2 (5 bases). CDR1 KGHSH and CDR2 LQKENI come from the germline V gene. The V gene lost 2 bases and the J gene lost 1 base, with 9 bases spanning the gap. The CDR3 runs to 14 residues. Full variable domain (missing parts from reference TRBV18 and TRBJ2-7): NAGVMQNPRHLVRRRGQEARLRCSPMKGHSHVYWYRQLPEEGLKFMVYLQKENIIDESGMPKERFSAEFPKEGPSILRIQQVVRGDSAAYFCASSPNEGSYEQYFGPGTRLTVT.

J is TRBJ2-1 and V is TRBV5-1, with D possibly matching TRBD2 (6 bases). The CDR3 has 16 residues. The germline CDR1 and CDR2 sequences are SGHRS and YFSETQ. Trimming removed 0 bases at V and 4 bases at J, with 14 bases between. The CDR3 is CASSLAGQGGYNEQFF. Here the CDR3 DNA reads TGCGCCAGCAGCTTGGCCGGGCAGGGAGGATACAATGAGCAGTTCTTC.

The rearrangement joins TRBV4-3 to TRBJ1-2, with 9 positions matching TRBD1. With 3 bases clipped from V and 4 bases from J, the junction kept 0 bases outside the gene matches. The CDR3 extends over 13 amino acids. Germline-derived CDR1 and CDR2 are LGHNA and YSLEER. CDR3: CASSQDRGYGYTF. CDR3 DNA sequence: TGCGCCAGCAGCCAGGACAGGGGCTATGGCTACACCTTC.

This chain connects TRBV7-3 to TRBJ2-3; 11 nucleotides match TRBD2. The CDR3 is made up of 15 amino acids. Germline V CDR1 and CDR2: SGHTA, FQGTGA. With V trimmed by 5 bases and J by 3 bases, 4 bases remained unmatched. DNA of the CDR3: TGTGCCAGCAGCCCTTCTAGCGGGAGGACAGATACGCAGTATTTT. As protein: CASSPSSGRTDTQYF.